The 18 T cell receptor beta chains given below trace back to one sample, sequenced in a study of blood T cell repertoires in COVID-19. Here immunoSEQ multiplex PCR was the method, and the copy in TCRdb shows in-frame clones only, minus some. The sample has approximately 220,000 clones, around 89% seen once; the top ten hold approximately 2.7%. The specimen was PBMCs or T cells enriched from blood (not recorded which). Source of these receptors: a woman aged 30 to 39 who had recovered from COVID-19.

V gene TRBV5-6 combines with J gene TRBJ2-5; 8 nucleotides agree with TRBD2. Trimming removed 0 bases from V and 2 bases from J; junction bases left unmatched: 3. Germline V gives CDR1 SGHDT, CDR2 YYEEEE. There are 15 residues in the CDR3. The CDR3 loop is CASSLGLAGQETQYF. In nucleotides, the CDR3 is TGTGCCAGCAGCTTGGGTCTAGCGGGTCAAGAGACCCAGTACTTC.

V and J are TRBV5-4 and TRBJ2-5, with 8 bases lining up with TRBD1. Germline lookup yields CDR1 SGHNT and CDR2 YYREEE (reference sequence). V dropped 3 bases and J dropped 0; count of bases not matched to a gene: 4. CDR3 length: 15 residues. The CDR3 reads CASSWPTGDQETQYF. CDR3 DNA sequence: TGTGCCAGCAGCTGGCCGACAGGGGACCAAGAGACCCAGTACTTC.

For the CDR3, the DNA is TGTGCCACGGGAGGGGTAAATGAAAAACTGTTTTTT. Translated, it gives CATGGVNEKLFF. The chain is built from TRBV12-3 or TRBV12-4 and TRBJ1-4; the D gene is possibly TRBD1 (5 bases). Trimming removed 10 bases at V and 5 bases at J, with 11 bases between. The CDR3 covers 12 residues.

The rearrangement joins TRBV5-8 to TRBJ2-1, with D unresolved. CDR3 size: 15 residues. V shed 1 base and J shed 5 bases, with 13 bases lying between them. Germline assignment: CDR1 SGHTS and CDR2 YDEGEE. Here the CDR3 DNA reads TGTGCCAGCAGCTTGTTATTGGGCGCTCACAATGAGCAGTTCTTC. This sequence encodes CASSLLLGAHNEQFF.

The chain recombines TRBV15 with TRBJ1-5; TRBD1 is a possible D gene (6 bases). CDR1 and CDR2 (germline): LNHNV, YYDKDF (reference sequence). There are 16 residues in the CDR3. Trimming took 0 bases from V and 7 from J, leaving 16 bases between them. CDR3 amino acids: CATSRDRGARGQPQHF. In nucleotides, the CDR3 is TGTGCCACCAGCAGAGACCGGGGGGCGCGGGGGCAGCCCCAGCATTTT.

This clone was recorded a few times. The chain has TRBV6-1 and TRBJ1-6, with 9 positions matching TRBD1. The J segment lost 9 bases and the V segment lost 3 bases, leaving 9 bases of the junction unmatched. This CDR3 has 16 amino acids. Germline V lookup: CDR1 MNHNS, CDR2 SASEGT. CDR3 nucleotides: TGTGCCAGCAGTGATATTATGGGACAGGGAGGTTCACCCCTCCACTTT. Translation: CASSDIMGQGGSPLHF.

Here the CDR3 reads CASSNLGQYYGYTF. The CDR3 DNA reads TGTGCCAGCAGCAACCTGGGACAGTACTATGGCTACACCTTC. The rearrangement links TRBV6-4 to TRBJ1-2; 7 positions match TRBD1. V was pared by 6 bases and J by 3 bases, with 7 bases of the junction left unmatched. This CDR3 spans 14 amino acids. Germline loops: CDR1 MRHNA, CDR2 SNTAGT.

The chain employs TRBV7-9 and TRBJ2-3; 15 bases match TRBD2. Germline lookup yields CDR1 SEHNR and CDR2 FQNEAQ (reference sequence). The CDR3 runs 18 residues. Germline trimming cut 2 bases from V and 1 base from J; bases unmatched to any gene: 4. As DNA, the CDR3 is TGTGCCAGCAGCTTACCTTGGACTAGCGGGGGGGGCACAGATACGCAGTATTTT. The encoded protein is CASSLPWTSGGGTDTQYF.

The chain recombines TRBV18 with TRBJ1-1; 8 nucleotides match TRBD1. CDR3 size: 15 residues. CDR1 and CDR2 (germline): KGHSH, LQKENI. The J segment lost 1 base and the V segment lost 3 bases, leaving 4 bases of the junction unmatched. DNA for the CDR3: TGTGCCAGCTCACCGCGACAGGGGAGGAACACTGAAGCTTTCTTT. Its translation is CASSPRQGRNTEAFF.

This clone was recorded only once. This chain links TRBV7-2 with TRBJ2-3; maybe TRBD2 (5 bases). Germline lookup yields CDR1 SGHTA and CDR2 FQGNSA. Trimming cost V 0 bases and J 5 bases, with 15 bases left between them. This CDR3 comprises 16 residues. CDR3 sequence (DNA): TGTGCCAGCAGCTTAGCGCGAGGCCACGGGGTAGATACGCAGTATTTT. Its translation is CASSLARGHGVDTQYF.

The chain uses TRBV7-9 and TRBJ2-1; 7 bases agree with TRBD1. This CDR3 contains 15 residues. Trimming at V came to 1 base and at J to 2 bases, leaving 2 bases not matched to a gene. CDR1 is SEHNR and CDR2 is FQNEAQ in the germline V gene (reference sequence). The CDR3 DNA is TGTGCCAGCAGCTTAGAAGGGGGCGCCTACAATGAGCAGTTCTTC. Translated, it gives CASSLEGGAYNEQFF.

The count of this clone is one. The chain links TRBV3-1 (or the pseudogene TRBV3-2) to TRBJ1-1, with 7 bases that match TRBD1. The ends lost 1 base at V and 2 bases at J; junction bases unmatched: 1. Germline V gene lookup returns CDR1 LGHDT and CDR2 YNNKEL (reference sequence). The CDR3 has 14 residues. In DNA, the CDR3 is TGTGCCAGCAGCCAAGGGGACAGAAACACTGAAGCTTTCTTT. Translation gives CASSQGDRNTEAFF.

This clone is termed medium-sized. The J gene is TRBJ2-7, the V gene TRBV2; D perhaps matches TRBD2 (6 bases). Trimming left V 0 bases short and J 2 bases short, with 14 bases between. This CDR3 has 16 residues. The germline V gene has CDR1 SNHLY and CDR2 FYNNEI. This CDR3 reads CASSEALGGVAYEQYF. In DNA, the CDR3 is TGTGCCAGCAGTGAAGCGCTAGGAGGGGTGGCCTACGAGCAGTACTTC.

This chain links TRBV5-1 with TRBJ2-1; 10 bases fit TRBD2. Per the germline V gene, CDR1 is SGHRS and CDR2 is YFSETQ. J gave up 4 bases and V 0 bases, and 1 base lay outside the gene matches. The CDR3 is made up of 15 amino acids. The CDR3 protein is CASSLGTSGYNEQFF. For the CDR3, the DNA is TGCGCCAGCAGCTTGGGGACTAGCGGATACAATGAGCAGTTCTTC.

V gene TRBV4-2 combines with J gene TRBJ1-1; 10 bases match TRBD1. The CDR3 covers 15 residues. CDR1 and CDR2 (germline): LGHNA, YNFKEQ. J gave up 3 bases and V 5 bases, and 6 bases lay outside the gene matches. The chain's CDR3 is CASSSSDRGDTEAFF. DNA for the CDR3: TGTGCCAGCAGCTCCTCGGACAGGGGGGACACTGAAGCTTTCTTT.

The rearrangement links TRBV6-2 or TRBV6-3 to TRBJ1-5; D is possibly TRBD1 (5 bases). V lost 4 bases and J 4 bases, leaving 11 bases between the germline ends. Germline V gene lookup returns CDR1 MNHEY and CDR2 SVGEGT. This CDR3 spans 14 amino acids. The CDR3 bases are TGTGCCAGCAGTTTGGGAACAGGTAATCAGCCCCAGCATTTT. Translated, it gives CASSLGTGNQPQHF.

The chain links TRBV6-2 or TRBV6-3 to TRBJ2-1; maybe TRBD1 (5 bases). Per germline, CDR1 MNHEY and CDR2 SVGEGT. V shed 4 bases and J shed 4 bases, with 11 bases lying between them. This CDR3 has 14 amino acids. The CDR3 bases are TGTGCCAGCAGTTCAGGGCTCATATACAATGAGCAGTTCTTC. This gives the protein CASSSGLIYNEQFF.

The rearrangement joins TRBV4-2 to TRBJ1-5; D call uncertain. Trimming removed 6 bases from V and 6 bases from J, with 12 bases in between. Per germline, CDR1 LGHNA and CDR2 YNFKEQ. The length of the CDR3 is 13 residues. The CDR3 reads CASSYAAGQPQHF. CDR3 coding DNA: TGTGCCAGCAGTTACGCCGCCGGTCAGCCCCAGCATTTT.